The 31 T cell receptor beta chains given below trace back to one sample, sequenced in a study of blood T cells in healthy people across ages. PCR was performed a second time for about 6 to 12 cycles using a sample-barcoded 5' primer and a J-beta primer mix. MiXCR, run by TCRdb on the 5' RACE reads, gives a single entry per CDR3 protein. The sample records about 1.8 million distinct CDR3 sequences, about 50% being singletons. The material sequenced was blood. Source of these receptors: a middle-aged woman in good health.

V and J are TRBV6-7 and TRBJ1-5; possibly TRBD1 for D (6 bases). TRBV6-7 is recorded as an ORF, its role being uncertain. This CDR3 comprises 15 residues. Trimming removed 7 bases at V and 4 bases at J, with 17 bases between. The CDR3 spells CASTKEEDRNQPQHF. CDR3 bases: TGTGCCAGCACCAAAGAGGAGGACAGAAATCAGCCCCAGCATTTT.

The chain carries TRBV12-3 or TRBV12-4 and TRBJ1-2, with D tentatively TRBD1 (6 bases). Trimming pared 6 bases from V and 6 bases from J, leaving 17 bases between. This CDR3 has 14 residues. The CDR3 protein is CASSQRGFGDGYTF. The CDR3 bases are TGTGCCAGCAGCCAGAGGGGGTTTGGGGATGGCTACACCTTC.

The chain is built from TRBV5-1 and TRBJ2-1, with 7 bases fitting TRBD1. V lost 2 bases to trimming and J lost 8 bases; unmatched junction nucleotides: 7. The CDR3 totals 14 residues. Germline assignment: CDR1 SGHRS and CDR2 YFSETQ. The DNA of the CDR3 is TGCGCCAGCAGCTTCAGGGGGTTCGGGGATGAGCAGTTCTTC. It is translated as CASSFRGFGDEQFF.

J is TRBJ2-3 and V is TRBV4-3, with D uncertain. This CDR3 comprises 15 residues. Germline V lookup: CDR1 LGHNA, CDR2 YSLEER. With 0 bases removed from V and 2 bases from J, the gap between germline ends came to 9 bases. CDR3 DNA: TGCGCCAGCAGCCAAGATGCCCGGTCCACAGATACGCAGTATTTT. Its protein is CASSQDARSTDTQYF.

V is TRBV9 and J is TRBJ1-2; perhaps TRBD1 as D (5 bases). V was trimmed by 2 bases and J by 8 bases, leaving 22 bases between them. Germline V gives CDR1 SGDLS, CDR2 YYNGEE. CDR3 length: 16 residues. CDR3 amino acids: CASSVGAGVLGLGYTF. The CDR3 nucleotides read TGTGCCAGCAGCGTTGGGGCAGGCGTGTTGGGCCTAGGCTACACCTTC.

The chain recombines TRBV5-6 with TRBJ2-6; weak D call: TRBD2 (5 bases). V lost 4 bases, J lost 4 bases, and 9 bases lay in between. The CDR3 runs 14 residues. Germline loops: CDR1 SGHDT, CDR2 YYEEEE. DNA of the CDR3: TGTGCCAGCAGCCGGAGGACCGGGGCCAACGTCCTGACTTTC. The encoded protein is CASSRRTGANVLTF.

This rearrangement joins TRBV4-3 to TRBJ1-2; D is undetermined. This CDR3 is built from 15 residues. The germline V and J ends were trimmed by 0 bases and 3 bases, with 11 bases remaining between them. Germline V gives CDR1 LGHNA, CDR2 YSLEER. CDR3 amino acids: CASSQDLPGYYGYTF. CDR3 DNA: TGCGCCAGCAGCCAAGATCTCCCGGGGTACTATGGCTACACCTTC.

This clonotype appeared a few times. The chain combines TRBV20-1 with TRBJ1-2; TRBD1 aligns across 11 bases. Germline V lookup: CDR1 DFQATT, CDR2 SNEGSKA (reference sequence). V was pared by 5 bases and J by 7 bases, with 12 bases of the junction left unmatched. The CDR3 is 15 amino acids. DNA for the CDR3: TGCAGTGCTGGGACAGGGGGGCAGCCTAGAACTGGCTACACCTTC. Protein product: CSAGTGGQPRTGYTF.

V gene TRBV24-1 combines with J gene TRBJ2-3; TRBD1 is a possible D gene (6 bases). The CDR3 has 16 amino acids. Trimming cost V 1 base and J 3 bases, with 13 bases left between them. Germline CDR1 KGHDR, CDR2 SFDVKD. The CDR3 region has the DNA TGTGCCACCAGTGATTTAAGGGGGTCCGGGACAGATACGCAGTATTTT. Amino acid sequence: CATSDLRGSGTDTQYF.

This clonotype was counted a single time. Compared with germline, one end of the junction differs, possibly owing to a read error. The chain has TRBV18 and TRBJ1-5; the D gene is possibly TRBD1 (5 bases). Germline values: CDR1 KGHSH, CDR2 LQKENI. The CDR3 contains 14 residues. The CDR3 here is CAGSPGRGNQPQHF. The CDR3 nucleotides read TGTGCCGGCTCACCAGGGCGGGGCAATCAGCCCCAGCATTTT.

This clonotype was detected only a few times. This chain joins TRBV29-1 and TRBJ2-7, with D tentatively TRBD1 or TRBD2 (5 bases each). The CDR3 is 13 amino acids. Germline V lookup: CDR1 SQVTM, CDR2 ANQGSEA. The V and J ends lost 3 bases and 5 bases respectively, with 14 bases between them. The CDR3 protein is CSVDRDPTNEQYF. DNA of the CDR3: TGCAGCGTTGACAGGGACCCAACGAACGAGCAGTACTTC.

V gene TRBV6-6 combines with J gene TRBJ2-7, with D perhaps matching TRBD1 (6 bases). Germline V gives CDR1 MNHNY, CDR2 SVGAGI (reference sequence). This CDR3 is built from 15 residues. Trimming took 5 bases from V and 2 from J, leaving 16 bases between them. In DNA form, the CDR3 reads TGTGCCAGCAGTCATCAGGGGATTGATGCCTACGAGCAGTACTTC. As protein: CASSHQGIDAYEQYF.

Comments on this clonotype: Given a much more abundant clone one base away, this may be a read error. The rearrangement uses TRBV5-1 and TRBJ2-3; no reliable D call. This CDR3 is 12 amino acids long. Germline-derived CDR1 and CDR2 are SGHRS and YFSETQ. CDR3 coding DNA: TGCGCCAGCAGCTCGTACTCAGAGACGCAGTATTTT. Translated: CASSSYSETQYF.

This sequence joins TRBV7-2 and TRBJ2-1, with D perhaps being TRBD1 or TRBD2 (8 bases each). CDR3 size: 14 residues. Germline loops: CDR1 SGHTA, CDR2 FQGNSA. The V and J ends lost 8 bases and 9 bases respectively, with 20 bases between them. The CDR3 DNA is TGTGCCAGCGGGACTAGTGGGGACAGGAGTGAGCAGTTCTTC. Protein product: CASGTSGDRSEQFF. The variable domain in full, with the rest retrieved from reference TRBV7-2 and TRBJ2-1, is GAGVSQSPSNKVTEKGKDVELRCDPISGHTALYWYRQSLGQGLEFLIYFQGNSAPDKSGLPSDRFSAERTGGSVSTLTIQRTQQEDSAVYLCASGTSGDRSEQFFGPGTRLTVL.

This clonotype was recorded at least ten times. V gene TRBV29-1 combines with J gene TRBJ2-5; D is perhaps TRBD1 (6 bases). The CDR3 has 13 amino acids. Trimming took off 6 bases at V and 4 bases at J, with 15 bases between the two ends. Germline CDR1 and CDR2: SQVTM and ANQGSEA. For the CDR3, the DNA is TGCAGCGTGCATCCACAGGGACGAGAGACCCAGTACTTC. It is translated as CSVHPQGRETQYF. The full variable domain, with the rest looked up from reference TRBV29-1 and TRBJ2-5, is SAVISQKPSRDICQRGTSLTIQCQVDSQVTMMFWYRQQPGQSLTLIATANQGSEATYESGFVIDKFPISRPNLTFSTLTVSNMSPEDSSIYLCSVHPQGRETQYFGPGTRLLVL.

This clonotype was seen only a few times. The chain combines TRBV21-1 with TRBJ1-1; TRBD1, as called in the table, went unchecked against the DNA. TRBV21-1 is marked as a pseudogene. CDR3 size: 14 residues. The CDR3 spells CASSKQGPKPEAFF. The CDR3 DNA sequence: TGTGCCAGCAGCAAACAGGGTCCAAAACCTGAAGCTTTCTTT.

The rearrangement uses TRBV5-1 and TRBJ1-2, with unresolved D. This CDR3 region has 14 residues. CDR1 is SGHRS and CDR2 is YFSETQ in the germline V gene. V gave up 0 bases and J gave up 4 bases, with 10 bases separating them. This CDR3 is CASSLETNIYGYTF. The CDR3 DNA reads TGCGCCAGCAGCTTGGAGACCAATATCTATGGCTACACCTTC.

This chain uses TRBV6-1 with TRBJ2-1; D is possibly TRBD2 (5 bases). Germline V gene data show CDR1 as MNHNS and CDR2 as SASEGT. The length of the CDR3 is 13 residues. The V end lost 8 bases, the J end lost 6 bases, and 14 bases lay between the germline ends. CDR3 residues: CASRRGLVNEQFF. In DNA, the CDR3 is TGTGCCAGCCGGAGAGGGTTGGTCAATGAGCAGTTCTTC.

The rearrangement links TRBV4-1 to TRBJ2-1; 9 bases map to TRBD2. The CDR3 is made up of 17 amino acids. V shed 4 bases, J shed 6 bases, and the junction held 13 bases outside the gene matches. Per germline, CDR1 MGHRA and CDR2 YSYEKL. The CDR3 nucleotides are TGCGCCAGCAGCCCCCCTACCGGGACTAGCTTGTCCAATGAGCAGTTCTTC. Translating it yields CASSPPTGTSLSNEQFF.

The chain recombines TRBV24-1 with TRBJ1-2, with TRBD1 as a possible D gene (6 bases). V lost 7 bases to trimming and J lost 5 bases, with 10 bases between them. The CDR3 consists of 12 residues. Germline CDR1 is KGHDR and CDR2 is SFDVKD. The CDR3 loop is CATSYREYGYTF. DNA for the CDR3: TGTGCCACCAGCTACAGGGAGTATGGCTACACCTTC.

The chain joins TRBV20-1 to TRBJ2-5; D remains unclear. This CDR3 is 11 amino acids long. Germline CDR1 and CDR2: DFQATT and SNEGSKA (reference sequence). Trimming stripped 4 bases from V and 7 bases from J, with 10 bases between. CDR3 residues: CSAKNLGTQYF. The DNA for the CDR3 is TGCAGTGCTAAAAATTTGGGGACCCAGTACTTC.

As DNA, the CDR3 is TGTGCCAGCAGTGAACAGGCGTACGAGCAGTACTTC. Translation gives CASSEQAYEQYF. The genes are TRBV2 and TRBJ2-5; D call uncertain. The better agreement between TRBJ2-7 and the DNA end casts doubt on the J call. Germline V gene data show CDR1 as SNHLY and CDR2 as FYNNEI. The CDR3 sequence is 12 residues long.

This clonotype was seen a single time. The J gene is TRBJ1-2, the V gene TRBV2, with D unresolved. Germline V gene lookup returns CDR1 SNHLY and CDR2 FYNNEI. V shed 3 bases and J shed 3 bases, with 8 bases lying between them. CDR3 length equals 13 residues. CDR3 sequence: CASSDISDYGYTF. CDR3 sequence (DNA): TGTGCCAGCAGTGATATTTCCGACTATGGCTACACCTTC.

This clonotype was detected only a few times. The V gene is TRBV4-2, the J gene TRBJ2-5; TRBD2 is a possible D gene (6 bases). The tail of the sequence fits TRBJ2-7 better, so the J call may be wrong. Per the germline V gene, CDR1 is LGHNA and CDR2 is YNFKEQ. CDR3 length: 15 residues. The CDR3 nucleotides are TGTGCCAGCAGCCAAGTATCGGGAAACGGGGGCGAGCAGTACTTC. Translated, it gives CASSQVSGNGGEQYF.

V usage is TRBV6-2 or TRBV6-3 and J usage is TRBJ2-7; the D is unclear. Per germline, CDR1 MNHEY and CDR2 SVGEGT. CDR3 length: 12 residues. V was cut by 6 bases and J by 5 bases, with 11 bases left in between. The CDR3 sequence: CASSPMLHEQYF. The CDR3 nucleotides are TGTGCCAGCAGCCCGATGCTCCACGAGCAGTACTTC.

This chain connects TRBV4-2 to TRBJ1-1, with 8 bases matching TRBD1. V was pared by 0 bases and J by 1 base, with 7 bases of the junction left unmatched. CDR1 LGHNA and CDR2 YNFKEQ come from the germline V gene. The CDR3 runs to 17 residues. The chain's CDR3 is CASSQDRGRSRNTEAFF. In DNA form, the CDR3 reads TGTGCCAGCAGCCAAGACAGGGGGCGGTCGCGGAACACTGAAGCTTTCTTT.

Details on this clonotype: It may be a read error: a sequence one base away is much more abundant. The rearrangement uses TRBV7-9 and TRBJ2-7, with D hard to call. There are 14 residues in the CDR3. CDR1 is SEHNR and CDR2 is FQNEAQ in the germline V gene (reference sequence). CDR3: CASKEVSSSDEQYF. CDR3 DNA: TGTGCCAGCAAGGAAGTTTCGAGCTCCGACGAGCAGTACTTC.

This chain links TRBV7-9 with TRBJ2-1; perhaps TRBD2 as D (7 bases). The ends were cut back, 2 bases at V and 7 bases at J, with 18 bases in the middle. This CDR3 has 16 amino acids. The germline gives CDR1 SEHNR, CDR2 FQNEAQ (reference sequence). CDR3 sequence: CASSLLVQGGGNEQFF. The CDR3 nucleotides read TGTGCCAGCAGCTTACTCGTCCAGGGAGGGGGGAATGAGCAGTTCTTC. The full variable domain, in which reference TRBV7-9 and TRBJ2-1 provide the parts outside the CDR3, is DTGVSQNPRHKITKRGQNVTFRCDPISEHNRLYWYRQTLGQGPEFLTYFQNEAQLEKSRLLSDRFSAERPKGSFSTLEIQRTEQGDSAMYLCASSLLVQGGGNEQFFGPGTRLTVL.

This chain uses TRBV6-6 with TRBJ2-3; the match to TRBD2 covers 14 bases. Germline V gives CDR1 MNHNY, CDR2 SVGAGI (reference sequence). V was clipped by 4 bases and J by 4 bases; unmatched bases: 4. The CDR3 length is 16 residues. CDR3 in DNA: TGTGCCAGCAGTTTCATGACTAGCGGGGGGGCAGATACGCAGTATTTT. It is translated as CASSFMTSGGADTQYF.

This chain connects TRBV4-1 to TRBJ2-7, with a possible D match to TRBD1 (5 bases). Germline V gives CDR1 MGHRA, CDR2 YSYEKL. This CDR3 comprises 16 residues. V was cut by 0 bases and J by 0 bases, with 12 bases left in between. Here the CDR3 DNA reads TGCGCCAGCAGCCAAGATTTACAGGACGCCTCCTACGAGCAGTACTTC. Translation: CASSQDLQDASYEQYF.

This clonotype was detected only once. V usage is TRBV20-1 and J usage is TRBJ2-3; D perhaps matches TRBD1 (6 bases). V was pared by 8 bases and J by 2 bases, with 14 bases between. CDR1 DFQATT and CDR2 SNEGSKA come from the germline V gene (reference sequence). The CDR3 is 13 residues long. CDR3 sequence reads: CSTLDSFTDTQYF. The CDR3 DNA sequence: TGCAGTACCCTGGACAGTTTCACAGATACGCAGTATTTT.